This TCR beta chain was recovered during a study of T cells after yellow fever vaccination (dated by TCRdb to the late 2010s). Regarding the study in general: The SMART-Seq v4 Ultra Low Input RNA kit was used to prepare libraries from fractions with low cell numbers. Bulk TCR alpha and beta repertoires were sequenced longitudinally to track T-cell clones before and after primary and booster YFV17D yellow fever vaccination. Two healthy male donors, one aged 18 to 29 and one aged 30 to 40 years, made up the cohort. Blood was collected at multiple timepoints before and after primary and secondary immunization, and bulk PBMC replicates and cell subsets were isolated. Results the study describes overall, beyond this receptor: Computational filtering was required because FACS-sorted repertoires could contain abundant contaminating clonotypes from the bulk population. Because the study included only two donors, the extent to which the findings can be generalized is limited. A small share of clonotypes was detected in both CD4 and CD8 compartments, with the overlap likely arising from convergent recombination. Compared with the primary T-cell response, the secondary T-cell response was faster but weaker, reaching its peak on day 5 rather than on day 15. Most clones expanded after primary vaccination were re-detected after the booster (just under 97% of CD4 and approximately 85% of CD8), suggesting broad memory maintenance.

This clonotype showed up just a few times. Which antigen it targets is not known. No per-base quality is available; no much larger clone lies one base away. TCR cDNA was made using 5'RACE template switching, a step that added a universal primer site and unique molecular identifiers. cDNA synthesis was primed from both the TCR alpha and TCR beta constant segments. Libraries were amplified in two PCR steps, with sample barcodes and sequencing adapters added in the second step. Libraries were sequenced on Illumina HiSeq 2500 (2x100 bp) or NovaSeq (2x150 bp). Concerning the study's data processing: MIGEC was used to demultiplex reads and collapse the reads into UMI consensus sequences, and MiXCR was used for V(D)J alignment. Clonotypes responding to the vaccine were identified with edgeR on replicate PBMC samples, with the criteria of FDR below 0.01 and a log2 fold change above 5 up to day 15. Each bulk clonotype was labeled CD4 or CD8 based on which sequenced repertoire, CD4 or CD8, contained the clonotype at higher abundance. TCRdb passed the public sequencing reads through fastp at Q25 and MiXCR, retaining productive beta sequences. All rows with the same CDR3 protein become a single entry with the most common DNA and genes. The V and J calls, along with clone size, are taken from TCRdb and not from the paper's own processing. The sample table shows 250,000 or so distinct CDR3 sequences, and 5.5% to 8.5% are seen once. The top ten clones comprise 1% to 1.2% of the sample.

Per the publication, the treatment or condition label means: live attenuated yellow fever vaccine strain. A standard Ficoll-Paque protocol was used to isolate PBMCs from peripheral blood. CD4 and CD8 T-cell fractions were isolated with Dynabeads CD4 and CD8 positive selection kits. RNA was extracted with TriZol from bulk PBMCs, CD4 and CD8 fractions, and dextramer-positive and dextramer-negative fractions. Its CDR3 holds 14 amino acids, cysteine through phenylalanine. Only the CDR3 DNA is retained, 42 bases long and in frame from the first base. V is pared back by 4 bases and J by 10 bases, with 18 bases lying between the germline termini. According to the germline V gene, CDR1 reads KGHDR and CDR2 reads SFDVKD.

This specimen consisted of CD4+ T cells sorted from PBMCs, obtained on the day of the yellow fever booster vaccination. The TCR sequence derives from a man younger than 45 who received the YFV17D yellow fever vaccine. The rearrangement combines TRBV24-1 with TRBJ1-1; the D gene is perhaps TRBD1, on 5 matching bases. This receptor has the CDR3 CATSETLGANRAFF. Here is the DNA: TGTGCCACCAGTGAAACACTTGGGGCGAATCGAGCTTTCTTT.